This T cell receptor (beta chain) was documented in a study of T cells in localized non-small cell lung cancer. Study conclusions and caveats: Elevated blood T cell density was associated with longer overall survival. In adjacent lung, a median roughly 57 of the top 100 tumor clones were found. Maximal T cell clonality occurred in uninvolved adjacent lung, with tumor ranking below it. The study sequenced only one region of the tumor. As a result, intratumor heterogeneity could not be excluded and remains possible.

Some clones are missing from TCRdb's copy, which holds only in-frame ones; the method was immunoSEQ multiplex PCR. The sample carries 2,000 or so clones, about 42% recorded once. In this sample, this clone turned up once. What it binds is unknown. J gave up 5 bases and V 9 bases, and 20 bases lay outside the gene matches. The CDR3 sequence is 17 residues long. The V gene's germline CDR1 is LNHDA and CDR2 SQIVND (reference sequence). This sequence was found in a male donor at least 60 years old with stage II lung adenocarcinoma. The V gene is TRBV19, the J gene TRBJ2-5; 8 positions agree with TRBD1. The source material was lung tumor tissue, sampled before any cancer treatment. The CDR3 DNA reads TGTGCCAGGTGTGACAGGGGACGGTGGGCACGCCGGGAGACCCAGTACTTC. This codes for CARCDRGRWARRETQYF.